The rows below give T cell receptor beta chains drawn from one sample of a study of blood T cell repertoires in COVID-19. Data came from immunoSEQ multiplex PCR; TCRdb stores just in-frame clones and leaves some out. Among approximately 230,000 clones listed, around 90% were seen once. Sequenced: PBMCs or T cells enriched from blood (not recorded which). The source of these receptors is a woman in her 50s with acute COVID-19. CDR3s leave out the opening cysteine and the closing phenylalanine or tryptophan. Clone size is shown for a subset of rows, as once, few, many or a class of expanded clone.

v_call clone_size cdr3_aa
TRBV10-3 few AISGAGGTDQPQH
TRBV30 . AWSGGLGSYEQF
TRBV28 . ASSLGGQGSGEQY
TRBV15 . ATSRDLGGNYEQY
TRBV7-8 . ASSSVGLATTDTQY
TRBV6-2/TRBV6-3 . ASSPGTSGSLQETQY
TRBV7-9 few ASSLSGEGYT
TRBV7-9 once ASSLARTRLDEQY
TRBV28 . ASSRVTPGKLF
TRBV9 . ASSVGGTGAHEQY
TRBV24-1 . ATSGHGAPNYGYT
TRBV19 . ASSSDLWAGVGDEQF
TRBV10-2 once ASKLAPTDTQY
TRBV6-5 . ASSYMGQSYEQY
TRBV7-3 . ASSLMGLTEETQY
TRBV5-1 . ASSLGTGEISEQY
TRBV27 . ASSLRVTRGGTEAF
TRBV5-4 . ASIPDILNTEAF
TRBV19 . ATRLDQGNQPQH
TRBV2 . ASKLTGGTYSGANVLT
TRBV7-6 . ASSPGNSDYEQY
TRBV6-1 . ASSELAATNEKLF
TRBV29-1 . SVEGGTGSGYGYT
TRBV29-1 . SVVGGEQF
TRBV12-3/TRBV12-4 once ATTTSGNYEQY